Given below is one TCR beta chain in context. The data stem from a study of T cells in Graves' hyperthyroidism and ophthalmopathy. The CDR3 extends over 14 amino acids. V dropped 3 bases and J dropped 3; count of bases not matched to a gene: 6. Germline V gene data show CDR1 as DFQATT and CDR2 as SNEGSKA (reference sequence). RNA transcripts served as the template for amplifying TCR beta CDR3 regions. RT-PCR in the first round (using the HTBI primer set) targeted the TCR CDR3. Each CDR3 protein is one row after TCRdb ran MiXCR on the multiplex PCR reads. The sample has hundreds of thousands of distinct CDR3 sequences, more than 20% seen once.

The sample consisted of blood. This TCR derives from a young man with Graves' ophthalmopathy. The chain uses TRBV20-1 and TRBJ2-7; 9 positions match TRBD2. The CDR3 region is CSASVSGGLYEQYF. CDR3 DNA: TGCAGTGCTAGTGTTAGCGGGGGTCTCTACGAGCAGTACTTC.